Detailed here is one TCR beta chain. CDR1 and CDR2 from the germline V gene are SGHDT and YYEEEE. The ends lost 6 bases at V and 6 bases at J; junction bases unmatched: 17. This CDR3 has 18 amino acids. Profiled with immunoSEQ multiplex PCR; TCRdb holds only in-frame clones, not every one. The top ten clones hold around 39% of a sample with 10,000 to 15,000 clones, about 73% of them seen once. These data originate in a study of OX40 agonist ivuxolimab in advanced cancers. Overall study: The diagnoses of dose-escalation patients were hepatocellular carcinoma, melanoma, renal cell or head and neck cancer.

This clonotype was sampled from an adult with an advanced solid tumor such as melanoma, head and neck, liver or kidney cancer. Source: CD4+ or CD8+ T cells sorted from blood, taken in a trial of the OX40 agonist ivuxolimab. The chain couples TRBV5-6 to TRBJ2-7; 14 bases fit TRBD2. CDR3 bases: TGTGCCAGCACCGCACCTGGGACCCCGGGACTAGCGGGAGTCGAGCAGTACTTC. Translation: CASTAPGTPGLAGVEQYF.